This is a list of T cell receptor beta chains from one sample in a study of T cell responses to AZD1222 COVID-19 vaccine. Sequencing used immunoSEQ multiplex PCR; TCRdb keeps in-frame clones, though not all of them. The sample shows approximately 74,000 clones, roughly 80% of them seen only once. The source was peripheral blood, collected on day 0 of AZD1222 vaccination. The receptors were gathered from an adult in good health. The CDR3 runs from the conserved cysteine through the conserved F or W. Each record gives: J gene, V gene, clone size, D gene, CDR3 DNA, CDR3 protein. D genes are given only for firm matches. Size values are once, few and many counts, or a class for expanded clones, and some rows have none.

>TRBJ1-2|TRBV2|once|TRBD1
TGTGCCAGCAGAAAGGACAGGGATAGCGGCTACACCTTC
CASRKDRDSGYTF
>TRBJ2-5|TRBV2|-|-
TGTGCCAGCGCCCGAGGACAGCAAGAGACCCAGTACTTC
CASARGQQETQYF
>TRBJ2-2|TRBV9|-|-
TGTGCCAGCAGCGTACGGACCGGGAGGAACACCGGGGAGCTGTTTTTT
CASSVRTGRNTGELFF
>TRBJ1-6|TRBV10-3|-|TRBD1
TGTGCCATCAGCCCAACAGGGGGCGATTCACCCCTCCACTTT
CAISPTGGDSPLHF
>TRBJ1-1|TRBV30|-|-
TGTGCCTGGAGTACCACGGGGAGGGAAGCTTTCTTT
CAWSTTGREAFF
>TRBJ1-2|TRBV6-2/TRBV6-3|-|TRBD1
TGTGCCAGCAGTCGACAGGGGGCGCTGTACGGCTACACCTTC
CASSRQGALYGYTF
>TRBJ2-1|TRBV7-3|-|-
TGTGCCAGCAGCTTATCGGTGGGGGCCTACAATGAGCAGTTCTTC
CASSLSVGAYNEQFF
>TRBJ1-1|TRBV4-3|-|-
TGCGCCAGCAGCCAAGAAGGGGTTTCGGGTTCAGTTGTAGCTCCTGAAGCTTTCTTT
CASSQEGVSGSVVAPEAFF
>TRBJ2-7|TRBV5-1|-|TRBD2
TGCGCCAGCAGCGTCGGGACTAGCGGGAGGGCCCCGTACGAGCAGTACTTC
CASSVGTSGRAPYEQYF
>TRBJ2-5|TRBV10-3|-|-
TGTGCCATCTCCCCCACTAGTCTTCCCGAGACCCAGTACTTC
CAISPTSLPETQYF
>TRBJ1-2|TRBV5-1|-|-
TGCGCCAGCAGCGTCGAGGGGAACTATGGCTACACCTTC
CASSVEGNYGYTF
>TRBJ2-3|TRBV7-9|-|TRBD2
TGTGCCAGCAGCTTAAGCGGGGCGGATACGCAGTATTTT
CASSLSGADTQYF
>TRBJ1-2|TRBV14|few|-
TGTGCCAGCAGCCAAGGGGTAGTGTACAGGCGGATCGGCTACACCTTC
CASSQGVVYRRIGYTF
>TRBJ1-1|TRBV5-4|-|-
TGTGCCAGCAGAAACCTCCGGGACAAGGGAGCTTTCTTT
CASRNLRDKGAFF
>TRBJ1-5|TRBV6-1|many|-
TGTGCCAGCAGTGACAGGGGAAGGGGCAATCAGCCCCAGCATTTT
CASSDRGRGNQPQHF
>TRBJ2-7|TRBV5-6|-|-
TGTGCCAGCAGCTTTTCTAGGTCGTACCGGGCCCCGAACTTGTACGAGCAGTACTTC
CASSFSRSYRAPNLYEQYF
>TRBJ2-7|TRBV4-3|-|TRBD2
TGCGCCAGCAGCCAAGATCGGGTGGGGAGCGGGGGATACGAGCAGTACTTC
CASSQDRVGSGGYEQYF
>TRBJ2-7|TRBV15|-|TRBD2
TGTGCCACCAGCAGAGAGGGGCCGGGAGGAGGCGAGCAGTACTTC
CATSREGPGGGEQYF